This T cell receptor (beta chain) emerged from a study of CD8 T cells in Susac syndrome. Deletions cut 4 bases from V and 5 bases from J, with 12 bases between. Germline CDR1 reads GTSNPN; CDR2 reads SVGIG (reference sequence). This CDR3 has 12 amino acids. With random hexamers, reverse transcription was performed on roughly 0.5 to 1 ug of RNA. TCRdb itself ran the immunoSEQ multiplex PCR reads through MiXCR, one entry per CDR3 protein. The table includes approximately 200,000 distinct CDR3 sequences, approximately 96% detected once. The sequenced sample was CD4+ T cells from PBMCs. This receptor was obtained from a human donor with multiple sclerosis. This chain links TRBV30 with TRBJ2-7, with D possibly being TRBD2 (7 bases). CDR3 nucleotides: TGTGCCTGGAACCCGGGGGGCCACGAGCAGTACTTC. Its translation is CAWNPGGHEQYF.